This TCR beta chain was documented in a study of blood T cell repertoires in COVID-19. Whole-study context: Sites across the United States, Italy and Spain contributed samples from acute and convalescent COVID-19. PBMCs, B-cell-depleted T cells, or T cells provided the cDNA or gDNA that made up the material.

As originally analysed: It was from reference gene primer amplification that nucleated cell counts were estimated. TCRdb keeps only in-frame clones here, not all; method: immunoSEQ multiplex PCR. The DNA gave D and trimming, while V, J and clone size come from that table. The table lists some 370,000 clones, more than 75% of them singletons. Patients in Seattle were enrolled during active infection, then followed longitudinally. The CDR3 loop spans 12 amino acids. Germline V CDR1 and CDR2: SNHLY, FYNNEI. V shed 7 bases and J shed 8 bases, with 14 bases lying between them. The source of this sequence is a woman aged 30 to 39 with COVID-19, enrolled during active disease. Material for sequencing was peripheral blood. The V call is TRBV2, the J call TRBJ1-1; D is unresolved. CDR3 nucleotide sequence: TGTGCCAGCAAACCCCCCCCTAACGAAGCTTTCTTT. Translation: CASKPPPNEAFF.